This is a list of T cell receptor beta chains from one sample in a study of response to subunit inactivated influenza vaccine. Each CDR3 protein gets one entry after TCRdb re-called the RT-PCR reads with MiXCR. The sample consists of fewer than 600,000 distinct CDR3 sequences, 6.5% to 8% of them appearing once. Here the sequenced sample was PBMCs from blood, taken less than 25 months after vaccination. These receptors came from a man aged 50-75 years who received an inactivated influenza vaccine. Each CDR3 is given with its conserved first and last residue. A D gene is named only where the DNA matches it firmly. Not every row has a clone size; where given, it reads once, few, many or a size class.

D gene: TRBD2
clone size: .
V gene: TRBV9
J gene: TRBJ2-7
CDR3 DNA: TGTGCCAGCAGCAAAAGCGGGGGCGCGGGGCTCGAGCAGTACTTC
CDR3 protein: CASSKSGGAGLEQYF

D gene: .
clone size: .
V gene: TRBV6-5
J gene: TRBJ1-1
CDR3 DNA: TGTGCCAGCAGTTACCGAATGAGCACTGAAGCTTTCTTT
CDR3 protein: CASSYRMSTEAFF

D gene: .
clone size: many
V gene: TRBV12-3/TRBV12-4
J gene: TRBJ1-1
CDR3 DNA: TGTGCCAGCAGCTCGGACACTCCTAGAATCGCCTTTTTT
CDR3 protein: CASSSDTPRIAFF

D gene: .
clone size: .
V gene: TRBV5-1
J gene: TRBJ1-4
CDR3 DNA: TGCGCCAGCAGCGTATCAGGGGCGGGAGAAAAACTGTTTTTT
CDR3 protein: CASSVSGAGEKLFF

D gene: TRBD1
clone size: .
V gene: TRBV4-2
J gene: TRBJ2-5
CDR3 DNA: TGTGCCAGCAGCCAAGATGCGAGGACAGGCCAGTACTTC
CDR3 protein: CASSQDARTGQYF

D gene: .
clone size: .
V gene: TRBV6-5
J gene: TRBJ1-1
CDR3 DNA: TGTGCCAGCAGTTCCCTAGGGGGACGGTCGAACACTGAAGCTTTCTTT
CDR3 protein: CASSSLGGRSNTEAFF

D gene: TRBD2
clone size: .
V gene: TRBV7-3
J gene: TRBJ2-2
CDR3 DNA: TGTGCCAGCAGCTTAAAAGGGACTAGCGGAAACGGGGAGCTGTTTTTT
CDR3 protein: CASSLKGTSGNGELFF

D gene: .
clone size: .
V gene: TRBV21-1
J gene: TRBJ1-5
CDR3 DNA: TGTGCCAGCAGCAAAGGAGGGACAGGGGGCGTTAATCAGCCCCAGCATTTT
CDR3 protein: CASSKGGTGGVNQPQHF

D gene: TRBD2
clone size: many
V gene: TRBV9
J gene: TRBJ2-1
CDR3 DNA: TGTGCCAGCAGCGTAGATGTTGAGGCGGGAGTGTTCCATAATGAGCAGTTCTTC
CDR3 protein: CASSVDVEAGVFHNEQFF

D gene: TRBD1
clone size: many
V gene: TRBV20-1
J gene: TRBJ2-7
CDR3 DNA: TGCAGTGCTAATCCGGGACAGGGACACTACGAGCAGTACTTC
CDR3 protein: CSANPGQGHYEQYF

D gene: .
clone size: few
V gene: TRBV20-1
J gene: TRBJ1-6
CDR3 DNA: TGCAGTGCCCCCTCCAGGGGACCTCTACCAAATTCACCCCTCCACTTT
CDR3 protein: CSAPSRGPLPNSPLHF

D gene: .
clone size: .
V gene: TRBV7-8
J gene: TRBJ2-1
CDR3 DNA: TGTGCCAGCAGCAAAGCCGCGTCTGAGCAGTTCTTC
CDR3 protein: CASSKAASEQFF

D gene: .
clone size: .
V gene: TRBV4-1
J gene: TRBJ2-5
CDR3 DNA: TGCGCCAGCAGCCATTCTAATGGGGGACTGCAAGAGACCCAGTACTTC
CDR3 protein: CASSHSNGGLQETQYF

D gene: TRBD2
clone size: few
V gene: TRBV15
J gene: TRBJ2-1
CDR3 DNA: TGTGCCACCAGCAGAGATCTCGGGACTAACAATGAGCAGTTCTTC
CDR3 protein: CATSRDLGTNNEQFF

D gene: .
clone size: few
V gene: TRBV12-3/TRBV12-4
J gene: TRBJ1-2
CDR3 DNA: TGTGCCAGCAGCCCTTGGGCGGGGGCAAACTATGGCTACACCTTC
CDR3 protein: CASSPWAGANYGYTF

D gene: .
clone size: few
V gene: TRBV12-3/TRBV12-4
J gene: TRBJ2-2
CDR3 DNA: TGTGCCAGCAGCCACCCCGGGGCGAACACCGGGGAGCTGTTTTTT
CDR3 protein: CASSHPGANTGELFF

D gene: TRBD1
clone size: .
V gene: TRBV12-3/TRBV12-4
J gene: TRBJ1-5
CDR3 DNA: TGTGCCAGCAGTTCTCCACTAACAGGGGGCCATCAGCCCCAGCATTTT
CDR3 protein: CASSSPLTGGHQPQHF

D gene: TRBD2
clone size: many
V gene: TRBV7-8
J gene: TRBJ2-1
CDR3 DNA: TGTGCCAGCAGCTTTGCGGGAGCTGAGCAGTTCTTC
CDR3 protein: CASSFAGAEQFF

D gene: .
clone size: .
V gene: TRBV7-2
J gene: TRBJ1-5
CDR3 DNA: TGTGCCAGCAGCTCAGAGTTGTTCAATCAGCCCCAGCATTTT
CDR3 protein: CASSSELFNQPQHF

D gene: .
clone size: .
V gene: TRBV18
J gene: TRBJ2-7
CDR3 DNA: TGTGCCAGCTCACCAGAGATGGACGAGCAGTACTTC
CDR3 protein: CASSPEMDEQYF